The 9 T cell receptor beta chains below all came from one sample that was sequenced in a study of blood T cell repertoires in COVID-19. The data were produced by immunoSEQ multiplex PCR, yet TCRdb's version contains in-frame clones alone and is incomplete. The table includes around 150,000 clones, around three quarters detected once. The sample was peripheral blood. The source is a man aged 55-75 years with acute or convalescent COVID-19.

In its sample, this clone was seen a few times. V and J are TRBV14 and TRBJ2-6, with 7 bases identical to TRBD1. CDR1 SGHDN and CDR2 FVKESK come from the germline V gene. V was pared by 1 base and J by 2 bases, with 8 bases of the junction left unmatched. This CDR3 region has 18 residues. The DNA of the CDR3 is TGTGCCAGCAGCCAAGCCGACAGGGCCCCCCCTGGGGCCAACGTCCTGACTTTC. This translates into CASSQADRAPPGANVLTF.

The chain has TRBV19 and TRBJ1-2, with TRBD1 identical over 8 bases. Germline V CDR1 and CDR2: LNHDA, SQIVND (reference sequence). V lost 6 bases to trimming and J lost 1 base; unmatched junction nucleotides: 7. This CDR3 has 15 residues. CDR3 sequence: CASSARQGNNYGYTF. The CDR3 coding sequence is TGTGCCAGTAGCGCCCGACAGGGGAATAACTATGGCTACACCTTC.

The CDR3 DNA reads TGTGCCAGCAGCCGCCGGGACAGGGATTGGGTCCAGTACTTC. Translating gives CASSRRDRDWVQYF. The chain is built from TRBV7-8 and TRBJ2-5, with 9 bases matching TRBD1. The V and J ends lost 5 bases and 10 bases, in that order; junction bases with no gene match: 11. Looked up from germline, CDR1 is SGHVS and CDR2 is FQNEAQ. The CDR3 sequence is 14 residues long. Full variable domain (outside the CDR3, taken from reference TRBV7-8 and TRBJ2-5): GAGVSQSPRYKVAKRGQDVALRCDPISGHVSLFWYQQALGQGPEFLTYFQNEAQLDKSGLPSDRFFAERPEGSVSTLKIQRTQQEDSAVYLCASSRRDRDWVQYFGPGTRLLVL.

CDR3 protein: CASGSPLVYNSPLHF. The CDR3, as DNA: TGTGCCAGCGGTTCCCCACTGGTCTATAATTCACCCCTCCACTTT. The chain uses TRBV27 and TRBJ1-6; D gene uncertain. Trimming left V 8 bases short and J 3 bases short, with 14 bases between. CDR1 is MNHEY, CDR2 SMNVEV, per germline (reference sequence). The CDR3 contains 15 residues.

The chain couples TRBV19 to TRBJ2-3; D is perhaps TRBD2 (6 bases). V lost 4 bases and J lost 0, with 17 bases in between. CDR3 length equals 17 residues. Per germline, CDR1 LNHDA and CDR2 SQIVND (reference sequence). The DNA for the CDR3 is TGTGCCAGTAGTAGGCGGGGCCACAGGTCTAGCACAGATACGCAGTATTTT. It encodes CASSRRGHRSSTDTQYF.

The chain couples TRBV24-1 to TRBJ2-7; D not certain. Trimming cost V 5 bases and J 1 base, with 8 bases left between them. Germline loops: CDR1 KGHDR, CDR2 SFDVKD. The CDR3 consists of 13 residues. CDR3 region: CATSGRLSYEQYF. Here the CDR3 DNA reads TGTGCCACCAGTGGCAGACTTTCCTACGAGCAGTACTTC.

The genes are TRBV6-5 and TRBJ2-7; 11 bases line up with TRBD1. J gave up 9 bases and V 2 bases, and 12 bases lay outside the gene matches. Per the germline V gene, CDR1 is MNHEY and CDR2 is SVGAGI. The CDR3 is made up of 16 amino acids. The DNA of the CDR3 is TGTGCCAGCAGTTACACCGCCGGGACAGGGGGTGAAGGGCAGTACTTC. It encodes CASSYTAGTGGEGQYF.

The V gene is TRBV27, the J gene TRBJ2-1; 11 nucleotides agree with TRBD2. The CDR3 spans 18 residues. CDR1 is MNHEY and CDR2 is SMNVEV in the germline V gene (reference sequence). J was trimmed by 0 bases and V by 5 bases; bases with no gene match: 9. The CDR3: CASSTGTSGSSSYNEQFF. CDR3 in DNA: TGTGCCAGCAGTACCGGGACTAGCGGATCTAGCTCCTACAATGAGCAGTTCTTC.

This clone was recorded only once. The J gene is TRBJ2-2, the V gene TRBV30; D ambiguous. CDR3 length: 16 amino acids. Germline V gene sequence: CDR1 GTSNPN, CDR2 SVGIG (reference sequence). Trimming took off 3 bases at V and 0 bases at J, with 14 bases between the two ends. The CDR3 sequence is CAWRNLRKSNTGELFF. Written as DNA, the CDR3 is TGTGCCTGGAGAAATTTGAGGAAATCGAACACCGGGGAGCTGTTTTTT. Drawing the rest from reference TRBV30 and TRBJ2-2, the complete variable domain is SQTIHQWPATLVQPVGSPLSLECTVEGTSNPNLYWYRQAAGRGLQLLFYSVGIGQISSEVPQNLSASRPQDRQFILSSKKLLLSDSGFYLCAWRNLRKSNTGELFFGEGSRLTVL.